A selection of T cell receptor beta chains follows, all from one sample in a study of blood T cell repertoires in COVID-19. Profiled with immunoSEQ multiplex PCR; TCRdb holds only in-frame clones, not every one. The sample records about 280,000 clones, about four fifths being singletons. Source material: PBMCs or T cells enriched from blood (not recorded which). The receptors come from a man between 40 and 49 years old who had been exposed to COVID-19. Both conserved end residues are trimmed from each CDR3. Fields, in order: clone size, V gene, J gene, CDR3 protein. Some rows have no size entry. The others give once, few or many, or a class for an expanded clone.

NA	TRBV12-5	TRBJ2-7	ASGPLGRDRSIAEQY
NA	TRBV27	TRBJ1-5	ASSSPHINQPQH
NA	TRBV4-2	TRBJ2-1	ASSQEGDGINEQF
NA	TRBV18	TRBJ1-2	ASSPYREILDGYT
NA	TRBV2	TRBJ2-1	ASSEIEVGEQF
NA	TRBV10-3	TRBJ1-6	AIRDRTNSPLH
NA	TRBV2	TRBJ1-5	ASTVRGNQPQH
NA	TRBV20-1	TRBJ1-2	SAVDSLRST
NA	TRBV6-5	TRBJ2-7	ASSFGTKTYEQY
NA	TRBV12-3/TRBV12-4	TRBJ1-5	ASSPATDQPQH
NA	TRBV7-8	TRBJ2-1	ASSLVFGLEYEQF
NA	TRBV24-1	TRBJ2-1	ATSDLRNSGINEQF
once	TRBV30	TRBJ2-7	AGDLAYEQY
NA	TRBV30	TRBJ2-1	AWSSSGSWNEQF
few	TRBV24-1	TRBJ1-5	ATSDTRVPNQPQH
NA	TRBV6-5	TRBJ1-2	ASSYTGIGYT
NA	TRBV2	TRBJ1-2	ASRDSYGYT
NA	TRBV3-1/TRBV3-2	TRBJ2-1	ASSQGLVNEQF
NA	TRBV10-3	TRBJ2-1	AIRGTDSYNEQF
NA	TRBV27	TRBJ2-1	ASSLVARVAYNEQF
NA	TRBV9	TRBJ2-7	ASSGTSYEQY
NA	TRBV2	TRBJ1-5	ASSSQGLDQPQH
NA	TRBV6-1	TRBJ2-7	ASSVPLLAGWKEQY
once	TRBV13	TRBJ2-4	ASSGLEGAKNIQY
few	TRBV10-3	TRBJ1-2	AISEWDREPPFRGYT
NA	TRBV21-1	TRBJ1-4	ASSQRLVEQVNEKLF
once	TRBV7-3	TRBJ1-5	ASSPQGGNQPQH
NA	TRBV5-1	TRBJ2-7	ASGTGRLAGSYEQY
NA	TRBV5-4	TRBJ1-1	ASRGEYGENEAF
NA	TRBV18	TRBJ2-5	ASSPSIETQY